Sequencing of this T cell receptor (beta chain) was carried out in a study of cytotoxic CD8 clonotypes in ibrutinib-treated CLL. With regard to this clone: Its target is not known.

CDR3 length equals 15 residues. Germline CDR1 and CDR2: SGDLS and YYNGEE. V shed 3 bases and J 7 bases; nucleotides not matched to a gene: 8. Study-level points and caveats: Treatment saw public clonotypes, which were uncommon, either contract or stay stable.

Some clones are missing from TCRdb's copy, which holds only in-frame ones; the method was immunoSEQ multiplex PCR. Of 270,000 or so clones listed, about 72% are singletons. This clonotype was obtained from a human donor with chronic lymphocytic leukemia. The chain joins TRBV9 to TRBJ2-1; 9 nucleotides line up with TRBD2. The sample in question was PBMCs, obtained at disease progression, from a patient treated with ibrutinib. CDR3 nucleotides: TGTGCCAGCAGCGACATGGGCGGGAGGGCGAATGAGCAGTTCTTC. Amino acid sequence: CASSDMGGRANEQFF.